This T cell receptor beta chain was recovered during a study of blood T cell repertoires in COVID-19. Those enrolled, adults aged 18 to 89 years, came from around 25 US areas. This CDR3 is 14 amino acids long. Germline CDR1 reads SNHLY; CDR2 reads FYNNEI. The germline V and J ends were trimmed by 4 bases and 1 base, with 10 bases remaining between them. In the original analysis: Counts of nucleated cells, estimated from reference gene primer amplification, were obtained. Profiled with immunoSEQ multiplex PCR; TCRdb holds only in-frame clones, not every one. V, J and clone size are taken as reported in that table, and D and trimming were inferred from the DNA itself. This table holds under 350,000 clones, roughly nine tenths found once.

The chain links TRBV2 to TRBJ1-1; D unclear. Source material: PBMCs or T cells enriched from blood (not recorded which). The receptor was isolated from a woman aged 55-70 years who had recovered from COVID-19. CDR3 region: CASSVYSGNTEAFF. The CDR3 DNA reads TGTGCCAGCAGTGTGTACAGTGGGAACACTGAAGCTTTCTTT.